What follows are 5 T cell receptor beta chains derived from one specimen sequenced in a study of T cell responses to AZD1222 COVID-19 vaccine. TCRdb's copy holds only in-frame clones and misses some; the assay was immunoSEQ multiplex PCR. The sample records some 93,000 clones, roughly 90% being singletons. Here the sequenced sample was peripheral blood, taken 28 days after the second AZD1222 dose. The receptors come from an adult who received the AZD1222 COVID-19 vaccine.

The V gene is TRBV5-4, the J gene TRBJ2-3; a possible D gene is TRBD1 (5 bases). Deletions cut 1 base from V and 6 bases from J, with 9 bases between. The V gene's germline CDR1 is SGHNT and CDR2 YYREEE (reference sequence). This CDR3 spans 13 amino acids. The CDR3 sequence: CASSLRGVDTQYF. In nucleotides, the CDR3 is TGTGCCAGCAGCTTGAGGGGTGTGGATACGCAGTATTTT.

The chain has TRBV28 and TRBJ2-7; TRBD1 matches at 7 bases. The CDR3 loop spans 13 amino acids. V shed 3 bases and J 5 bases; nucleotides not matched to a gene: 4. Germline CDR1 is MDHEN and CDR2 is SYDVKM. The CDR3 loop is CASSFRGQNEQYF. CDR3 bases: TGTGCCAGCAGTTTCCGGGGACAGAACGAGCAGTACTTC.

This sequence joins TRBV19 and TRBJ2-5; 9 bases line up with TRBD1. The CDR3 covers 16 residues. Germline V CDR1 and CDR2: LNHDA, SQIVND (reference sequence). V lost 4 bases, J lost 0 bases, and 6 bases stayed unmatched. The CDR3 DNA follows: TGTGCCAGTAGTAGAGGGACAGGGCTATACCAAGAGACCCAGTACTTC. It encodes CASSRGTGLYQETQYF.

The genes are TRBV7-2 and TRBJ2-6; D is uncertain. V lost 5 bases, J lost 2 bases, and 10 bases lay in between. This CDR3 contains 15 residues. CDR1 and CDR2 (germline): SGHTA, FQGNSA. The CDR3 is CASSPLGAGANVLTF. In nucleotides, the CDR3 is TGTGCCAGCAGCCCTCTTGGCGCTGGGGCCAACGTCCTGACTTTC.

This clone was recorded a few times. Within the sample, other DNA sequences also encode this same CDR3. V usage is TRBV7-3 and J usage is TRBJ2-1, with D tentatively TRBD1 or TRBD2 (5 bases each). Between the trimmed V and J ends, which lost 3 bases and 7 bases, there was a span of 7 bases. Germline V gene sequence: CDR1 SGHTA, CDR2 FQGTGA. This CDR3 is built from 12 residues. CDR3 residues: CASSLGRNEQFF. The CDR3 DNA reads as TGTGCCAGCAGCTTGGGACGTAATGAGCAGTTCTTC.